These 2 T cell receptor beta chains share one sample of origin, sequenced in a study of monozygotic twins with inflammatory bowel disease. TCRdb reprocessed the 5' RACE reads; each CDR3 protein has one entry and no DNA is given. Here the sample table reports approximately 380,000 distinct CDR3 sequences. Input material: blood. The receptors were sampled from a human donor with ulcerative colitis or Crohn's disease, or a healthy co-twin of an affected twin (not recorded which).

The gene calls are TRBV4-3 and TRBJ1-1; TCRdb picks TRBD1, but there is no DNA to check that call. The germline V gene has CDR1 LGHNA and CDR2 YSLEER. This CDR3 is built from 17 residues. The CDR3 is CASSQGAWDRANTEAFF.

The V gene is TRBV30, the J gene TRBJ1-5; the D gene TCRdb calls, TRBD1, cannot be checked with no DNA. This CDR3 contains 19 residues. Germline CDR1 and CDR2: GTSNPN and SVGIG (reference sequence). The CDR3 reads CAWSDVWGANHLSNQPQHF.